Presented here are 23 T cell receptor beta chains from one specimen sequenced in a study of blood T cell repertoires in COVID-19. Profiled with immunoSEQ multiplex PCR; TCRdb holds only in-frame clones, not every one. The table shows some 90,000 clones, with roughly 82% occurring only once. The sequenced sample was peripheral blood. These receptors came from a man between 65 and 85 years old with active or convalescent COVID-19.

This clone is a singleton in its sample. This sequence joins TRBV2 and TRBJ1-4; D gene ambiguous. The CDR3 sequence is 14 residues long. CDR1 SNHLY and CDR2 FYNNEI come from the germline V gene. Trimming removed 7 bases at V and 0 bases at J, with 9 bases between. CDR3 sequence: CASMVATTNEKLFF. Written as DNA, the CDR3 is TGTGCCAGCATGGTTGCTACAACTAATGAAAAACTGTTTTTT.

The chain employs TRBV24-1 and TRBJ2-1, with D tentatively TRBD1 (5 bases). Germline CDR1 KGHDR, CDR2 SFDVKD. This CDR3 has 15 amino acids. The V gene lost 9 bases and the J gene lost 6 bases, with 20 bases spanning the gap. The CDR3 DNA reads as TGTGCCACCGCGGATCGGAGCACAGGTCCCAATGAGCAGTTCTTC. Its translation: CATADRSTGPNEQFF.

The V gene is TRBV7-3, the J gene TRBJ2-3; D not certain. CDR1 and CDR2 from the germline V gene are SGHTA and FQGTGA. The length of the CDR3 is 12 residues. V lost 5 bases and J 2 bases, leaving 5 bases between the germline ends. The CDR3 DNA follows: TGTGCCAGCAGCCCTAACACAGATACGCAGTATTTT. Its protein is CASSPNTDTQYF.

This chain links TRBV7-9 with TRBJ1-1; D is possibly TRBD1 (6 bases). Trimming left V 5 bases short and J 1 base short, with 11 bases between. Germline V CDR1 and CDR2: SEHNR, FQNEAQ (reference sequence). This CDR3 has 14 amino acids. The CDR3 region has the DNA TGTGCCAGCAGCCACACAGGGCAGAACACTGAAGCTTTCTTT. This sequence encodes CASSHTGQNTEAFF.

The V call is TRBV5-6, the J call TRBJ2-7, with 8 bases aligning to TRBD1. The CDR3 contains 15 residues. Trimming cost V 4 bases and J 2 bases; bases outside gene matches: 8. Germline-derived CDR1 and CDR2 are SGHDT and YYEEEE. In DNA, the CDR3 is TGTGCCAGCAGCACCCGGACAGGGAACCCCTACGAGCAGTACTTC. It is translated as CASSTRTGNPYEQYF.

V usage is TRBV5-8 and J usage is TRBJ1-2; 7 nucleotides line up with TRBD1. Germline V gives CDR1 SGHTS, CDR2 YDEGEE. There are 13 residues in the CDR3. The V and J ends lost 3 bases and 3 bases, in that order; junction bases with no gene match: 2. The CDR3 DNA reads as TGTGCCAGCAGCTGGGACAGAGACTATGGCTACACCTTC. Its translation is CASSWDRDYGYTF.

This chain joins TRBV5-5 and TRBJ2-7, with D tentatively TRBD1 (6 bases). CDR3 size: 15 residues. V lost 0 bases, J lost 0 bases, and 10 bases lay in between. Germline loops: CDR1 SGHKS, CDR2 YYEKEE (reference sequence). In DNA, the CDR3 is TGTGCCAGCAGCTTGGGGCAGGGGCTCTCCTACGAGCAGTACTTC. This sequence encodes CASSLGQGLSYEQYF. Full variable domain (outside the CDR3, taken from reference TRBV5-5 and TRBJ2-7): DAGVTQSPTHLIKTRGQQVTLRCSPISGHKSVSWYQQVLGQGPQFIFQYYEKEERGRGNFPDRFSARQFPNYSSELNVNALLLGDSALYLCASSLGQGLSYEQYFGPGTRLTVT.

The chain is built from TRBV5-1 and TRBJ2-3, with 11 bases lining up with TRBD2. The germline gives CDR1 SGHRS, CDR2 YFSETQ. The CDR3 has 14 amino acids. J was trimmed by 4 bases and V by 7 bases; bases with no gene match: 5. The DNA for the CDR3 is TGCGCCAGCTTTAGCGGGGGGGCGGCAGATACGCAGTATTTT. It codes for CASFSGGAADTQYF.

This chain uses TRBV18 with TRBJ1-1, with a tentative D call TRBD1 (6 bases). V was pared by 6 bases and J by 4 bases, with 18 bases between. CDR1 and CDR2 (germline): KGHSH, LQKENI. This CDR3 is built from 15 residues. The CDR3 loop is CASSDTGRGGTEAFF. DNA of the CDR3: TGTGCCAGCTCGGACACGGGACGAGGGGGCACTGAAGCTTTCTTT.

The chain links TRBV18 to TRBJ1-3; D not certain. The length of the CDR3 is 13 residues. V was shortened by 3 bases and J by 2 bases, with 5 bases between the two germline ends. Per germline, CDR1 KGHSH and CDR2 LQKENI. The CDR3 sequence is CASSPGAGNTIYF. In DNA, the CDR3 is TGTGCCAGCTCACCCGGGGCTGGAAACACCATATATTTT.

The rearrangement joins TRBV5-1 to TRBJ1-6; 9 nucleotides agree with TRBD1. CDR1 and CDR2 from the germline V gene are SGHRS and YFSETQ. The CDR3 consists of 16 residues. The J segment lost 10 bases and the V segment lost 3 bases, leaving 11 bases of the junction unmatched. DNA of the CDR3: TGCGCCAGCAGCTGGGGACAGGGAGGATTCGAGTCACCCCTCCACTTT. Translating it yields CASSWGQGGFESPLHF.

V is TRBV5-4 and J is TRBJ1-1; no reliable D call. Trimming shortened V by 0 bases and J by 1 base, and 10 bases separated the two germline ends. CDR1 and CDR2 from the germline V gene are SGHNT and YYREEE (reference sequence). CDR3 length: 15 residues. DNA for the CDR3: TGTGCCAGCAGCTTGGACGCTGTCGGGAACACTGAAGCTTTCTTT. Protein: CASSLDAVGNTEAFF.

This clone ranks as medium-sized (0.01 to 0.1%). The chain uses TRBV7-9 and TRBJ1-5; 9 bases match TRBD1. V lost 5 bases and J lost 1; bases outside the gene matches: 3. This CDR3 is 15 amino acids long. CDR1 and CDR2 from the germline V gene are SEHNR and FQNEAQ (reference sequence). CDR3 sequence reads: CASSGTGSSNQPQHF. In DNA form, the CDR3 reads TGTGCCAGCAGCGGGACAGGGTCAAGCAATCAGCCCCAGCATTTT.

J is TRBJ2-3 and V is TRBV7-8; the D gene is possibly TRBD2 (5 bases). Germline V gene data show CDR1 as SGHVS and CDR2 as FQNEAQ. Trimming pared 3 bases from V and 5 bases from J, leaving 15 bases between. The CDR3 sequence is 15 residues long. The DNA for the CDR3 is TGTGCCAGCAGCTTGAACACCCCTGCGGGAGATACGCAGTATTTT. Translating gives CASSLNTPAGDTQYF.

The chain employs TRBV6-5 and TRBJ2-6; D uncertain. The germline V gene encodes CDR1 MNHEY and CDR2 SVGAGI. The CDR3 extends over 14 amino acids. Trimming removed 5 bases at V and 2 bases at J, with 7 bases between. DNA for the CDR3: TGTGCCAGCAGTAGTAGTACTGGGGCCAACGTCCTGACTTTC. It encodes CASSSSTGANVLTF.

The chain carries TRBV30 and TRBJ1-1, with D perhaps matching TRBD1 (5 bases). V lost 2 bases and J lost 11, with 12 bases in between. Germline CDR1 GTSNPN, CDR2 SVGIG (reference sequence). The CDR3 consists of 11 residues. The CDR3 sequence: CAWSYGGTAFF. CDR3 DNA sequence: TGTGCCTGGAGTTATGGGGGGACGGCTTTCTTT.

The rearrangement joins TRBV7-2 to TRBJ2-3, with 8 nucleotides matching TRBD2. J lost 3 bases, V lost 2 bases, and 4 bases had no gene match. The CDR3 extends over 15 amino acids. The germline CDR1 and CDR2 sequences are SGHTA and FQGNSA. The CDR3 spells CASSLRGGPTDTQYF. The CDR3 DNA sequence: TGTGCCAGCAGCTTACGGGGGGGGCCAACAGATACGCAGTATTTT.

This clone was counted once. The CDR3 here is CASSQAGTLNEKLFF. The CDR3 nucleotides read TGTGCCAGCAGCCAAGCCGGGACACTTAATGAAAAACTGTTTTTT. V is TRBV4-2 and J is TRBJ1-4; tentatively, D is TRBD1 (6 bases). CDR3 size: 15 residues. The V and J ends lost 1 base and 4 bases respectively, with 10 bases between them. The germline gives CDR1 LGHNA, CDR2 YNFKEQ.

The rearrangement joins TRBV24-1 to TRBJ1-2; no clear D gene. V was cut by 7 bases and J by 7 bases, with 9 bases left in between. The germline gives CDR1 KGHDR, CDR2 SFDVKD. This CDR3 has 11 amino acids. CDR3 sequence (DNA): TGTGCCACCAGCGGCCCGGGTGGCTACACCTTC. It translates to CATSGPGGYTF.

The chain uses TRBV6-5 and TRBJ2-1; the D gene is possibly TRBD2 (7 bases). The CDR3 extends over 15 amino acids. V shed 3 bases and J shed 5 bases, with 14 bases lying between them. Germline V gene data show CDR1 as MNHEY and CDR2 as SVGAGI. The CDR3 loop reads CASSYGGAGNNEQFF. The CDR3 region has the DNA TGTGCCAGCAGTTATGGGGGGGCAGGAAACAATGAGCAGTTCTTC.

CDR3 loop: CSVDGLAGIYYNEQFF. In nucleotides, the CDR3 is TGCAGCGTTGACGGACTAGCGGGGATTTATTACAATGAGCAGTTCTTC. This sequence joins TRBV29-1 and TRBJ2-1, with 12 bases identical to TRBD2. The CDR3 loop spans 16 amino acids. J lost 4 bases, V lost 3 bases, and 7 bases had no gene match. In germline, CDR1 is SQVTM, CDR2 ANQGSEA.

This clone occurred a few times. The rearrangement links TRBV5-8 to TRBJ2-6, with TRBD2 matching 8 bases. The germline gives CDR1 SGHTS, CDR2 YDEGEE. The junction had 3 bases not matched to a gene; V was cut back by 2 bases and J by 2 bases. This CDR3 has 16 amino acids. The CDR3 here is CASSFLRGAGANVLTF. The CDR3 bases are TGTGCCAGCAGCTTCCTGCGGGGGGCTGGGGCCAACGTCCTGACTTTC.

The chain carries TRBV2 and TRBJ1-1; D unresolved. Trimming removed 4 bases from V and 0 bases from J, with 12 bases in between. This CDR3 comprises 15 residues. CDR1 is SNHLY, CDR2 FYNNEI, per germline. CDR3 nucleotides: TGTGCCAGCAGTGTGGGCCAGCGGATGAACACTGAAGCTTTCTTT. Protein product: CASSVGQRMNTEAFF.